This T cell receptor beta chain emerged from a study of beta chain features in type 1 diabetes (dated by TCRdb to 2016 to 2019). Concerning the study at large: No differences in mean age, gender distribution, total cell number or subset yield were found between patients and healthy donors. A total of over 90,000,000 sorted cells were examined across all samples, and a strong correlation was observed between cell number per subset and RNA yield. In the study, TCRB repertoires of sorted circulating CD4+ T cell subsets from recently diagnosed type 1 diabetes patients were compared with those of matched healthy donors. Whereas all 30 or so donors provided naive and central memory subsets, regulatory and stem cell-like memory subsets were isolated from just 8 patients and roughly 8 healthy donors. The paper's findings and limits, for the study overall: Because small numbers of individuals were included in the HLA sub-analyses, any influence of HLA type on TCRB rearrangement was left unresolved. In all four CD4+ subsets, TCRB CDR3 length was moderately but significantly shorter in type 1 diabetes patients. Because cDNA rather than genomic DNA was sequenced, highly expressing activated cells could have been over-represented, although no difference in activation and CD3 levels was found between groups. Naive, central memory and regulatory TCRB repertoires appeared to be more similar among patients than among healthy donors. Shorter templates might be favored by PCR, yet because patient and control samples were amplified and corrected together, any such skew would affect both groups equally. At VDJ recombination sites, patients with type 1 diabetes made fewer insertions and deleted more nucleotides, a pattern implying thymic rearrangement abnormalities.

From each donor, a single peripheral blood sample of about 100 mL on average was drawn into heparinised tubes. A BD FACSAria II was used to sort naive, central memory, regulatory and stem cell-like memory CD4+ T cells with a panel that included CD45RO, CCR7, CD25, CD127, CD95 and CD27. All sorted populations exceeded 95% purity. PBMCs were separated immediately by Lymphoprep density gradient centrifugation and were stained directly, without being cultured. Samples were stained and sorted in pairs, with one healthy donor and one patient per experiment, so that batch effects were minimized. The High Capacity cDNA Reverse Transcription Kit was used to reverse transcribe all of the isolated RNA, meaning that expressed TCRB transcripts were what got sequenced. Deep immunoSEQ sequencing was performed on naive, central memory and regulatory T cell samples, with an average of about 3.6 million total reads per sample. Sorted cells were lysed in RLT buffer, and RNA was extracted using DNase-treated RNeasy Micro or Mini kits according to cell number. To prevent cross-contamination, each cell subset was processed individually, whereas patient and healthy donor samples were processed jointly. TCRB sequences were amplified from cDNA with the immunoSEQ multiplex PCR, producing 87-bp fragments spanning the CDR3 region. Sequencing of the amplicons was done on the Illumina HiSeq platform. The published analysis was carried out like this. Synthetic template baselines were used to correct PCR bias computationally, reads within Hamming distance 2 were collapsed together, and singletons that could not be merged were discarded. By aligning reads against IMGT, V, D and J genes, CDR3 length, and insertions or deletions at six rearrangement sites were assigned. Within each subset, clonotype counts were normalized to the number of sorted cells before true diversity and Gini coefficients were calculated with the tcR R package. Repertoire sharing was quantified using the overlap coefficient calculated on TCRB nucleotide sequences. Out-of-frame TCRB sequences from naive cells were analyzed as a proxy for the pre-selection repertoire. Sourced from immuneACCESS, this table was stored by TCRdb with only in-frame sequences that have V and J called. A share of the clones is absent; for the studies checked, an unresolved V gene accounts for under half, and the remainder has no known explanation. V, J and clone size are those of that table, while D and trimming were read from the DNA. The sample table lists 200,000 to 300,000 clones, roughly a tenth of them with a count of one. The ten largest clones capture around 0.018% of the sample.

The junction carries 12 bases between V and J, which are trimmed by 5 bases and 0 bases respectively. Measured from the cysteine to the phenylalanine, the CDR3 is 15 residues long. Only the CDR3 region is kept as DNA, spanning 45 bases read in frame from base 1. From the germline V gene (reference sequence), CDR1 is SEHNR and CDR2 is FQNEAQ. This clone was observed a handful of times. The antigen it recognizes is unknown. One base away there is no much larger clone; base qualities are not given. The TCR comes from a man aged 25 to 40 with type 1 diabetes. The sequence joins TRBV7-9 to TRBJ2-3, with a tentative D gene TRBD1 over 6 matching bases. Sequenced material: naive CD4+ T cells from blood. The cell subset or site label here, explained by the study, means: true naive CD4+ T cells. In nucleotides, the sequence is TGTGCCAGCAGCCGCCAGGGGATTAGCACAGATACGCAGTATTTT. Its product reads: CASSRQGISTDTQYF.